This TCR beta chain was documented in a study of blood T cell repertoires in COVID-19. Overall study: Both acute and convalescent COVID-19 samples were obtained from the United States, Italy and Spain. PBMCs, B-cell-depleted T cells, or T cells provided the cDNA or gDNA that made up the material.

Generated by immunoSEQ multiplex PCR, the TCRdb table keeps only in-frame clones and is missing some. The sample includes 260,000 or so clones, 88% of them seen just once. With 8 bases removed from V and 0 bases from J, the gap between germline ends came to 16 bases. There are 15 residues in the CDR3. The germline V gene has CDR1 ENHRY and CDR2 SYGVKD. Sequenced: peripheral blood. The TCR comes from a human donor in a cohort sampled during active COVID-19. V is TRBV10-3 and J is TRBJ1-2; a possible D gene is TRBD1 (5 bases). CDR3 coding DNA: TGTGCCATCGAGCGAGACAGAGTTACTAACTATGGCTACACCTTC. This gives the protein CAIERDRVTNYGYTF.